The TCR beta chain described here comes from a study of blood T cell repertoires in COVID-19. Study as a whole: Samples taken during acute and convalescent COVID-19 were collected in the United States, Italy and Spain. PBMCs, B-cell-depleted T cells, or T cells were the source of the cDNA or gDNA that made up the material.

This clone is a singleton in its sample. Per the original methods: Reference gene primer amplification yielded estimated nucleated cell counts. The protocol was immunoSEQ multiplex PCR, while the TCRdb copy is restricted to in-frame clones and leaves out a portion. V and J calls and clone size are as listed in that table; D and trimming were resolved from the DNA. The table lists about 150,000 clones, approximately 85% of them singletons, with about 0.63% in the top ten. A Seattle source enrolled patients during active infection and followed them longitudinally. The CDR3 length is 15 residues. Germline V gene data show CDR1 as SGHTA and CDR2 as FQGNSA. V gave up 5 bases and J gave up 9 bases; unmatched junction bases: 7.

Sequences were obtained from peripheral blood. The source is a man in his 60s with COVID-19, enrolled during active disease. The chain joins TRBV7-2 to TRBJ2-1; 13 nucleotides agree with TRBD2. In nucleotides, the CDR3 is TGTGCCAGCAGCGGCCGGACTAGCGGGAGAGGTGAGCAGTTCTTC. It specifies CASSGRTSGRGEQFF. The whole variable domain, filled in from reference TRBV7-2 and TRBJ2-1, reads GAGVSQSPSNKVTEKGKDVELRCDPISGHTALYWYRQSLGQGLEFLIYFQGNSAPDKSGLPSDRFSAERTGGSVSTLTIQRTQQEDSAVYLCASSGRTSGRGEQFFGPGTRLTVL.